This TCR beta chain originates from a study of T cell changes during pregnancy in multiple sclerosis. CDR1 and CDR2 (germline): SGHNT, YYREEE (reference sequence). V shed 4 bases, J shed 1 base, and the junction held 7 bases outside the gene matches. The CDR3 runs 15 residues. Only in-frame clones appear in the TCRdb table, and some are missing; sequencing was by immunoSEQ multiplex PCR. In the table there are around 92,000 clones, 85% to 95% of which are singletons. The clonotype was recovered from a female donor with multiple sclerosis, enrolled in a pregnancy study. Sequenced material: peripheral blood, taken in the first trimester of pregnancy. The chain employs TRBV5-4 and TRBJ1-1, with 7 bases matching TRBD1. This chain's CDR3 is CASSRGQSENTEAFF. CDR3 DNA sequence: TGTGCCAGCAGCCGGGGACAGTCAGAGAACACTGAAGCTTTCTTT.